This TCR beta chain was captured by sequencing in a study of cytomegalovirus exposure and HLA in healthy donors. General observations from the study: Several of the most significant clusters were apparently associated with common viral pathogens in a later analysis. More clonal expansion characterized HLA-associated TCR beta chains than equally common others in a later analysis. In an earlier analysis, in roughly 580 donors, most V segments appeared productive either ~90% or ~30% of the time. A link between a missense DCLRE1C variant and TCR beta V- and J-gene trimming emerged from a later analysis.

Concerning this clone itself: Its antigen is unknown.

The PCR used 60 Vbeta and 13 Jbeta primers. Using immunoSEQ multiplex PCR, the repertoire was profiled, and TCRdb retains in-frame clones only, with some absent. The table includes about 97,000 clones, roughly three fifths detected once. The clonotype was recovered from a human donor in good health. The sequencing sample was made of PBMCs.

In DNA, the CDR3 is TGCGCCAGCAGCTCTGACAGGCCCTGGGGTTTTGAGCAGTTCTTC. Protein sequence: CASSSDRPWGFEQFF. The chain carries TRBV5-1 and TRBJ2-1; D is possibly TRBD1 (6 bases). Germline loops: CDR1 SGHRS, CDR2 YFSETQ. V lost 3 bases, J lost 9 bases, and 19 bases lay in between. The CDR3 is 15 residues long.